The T cell receptor (beta chain) described here comes from a study of T cell responses to AZD1222 COVID-19 vaccine. Study conclusions and caveats: Sampling captured repertoires only after the peak T cell response.

Concerning this clone: Its antigen is as yet unknown.

Clones were sequenced by immunoSEQ multiplex PCR, and TCRdb holds only the in-frame ones, with some missing. This sample has under 60,000 clones, with about 81% found just once. This CDR3 spans 17 amino acids. Losses at the gene ends were 6 bases for V and 1 base for J; bases not matched to a gene: 7. Germline lookup yields CDR1 SNHLY and CDR2 FYNNEI. Sequencing used peripheral blood, obtained on day 0 of AZD1222 vaccination. The rearrangement links TRBV2 to TRBJ2-6, with 9 nucleotides matching TRBD1. This TCR came from an adult in good health. CDR3 sequence reads: CASRAGTGRSGANVLTF. The DNA of the CDR3 is TGTGCCAGCAGAGCCGGGACAGGGCGTTCTGGGGCCAACGTCCTGACTTTC.